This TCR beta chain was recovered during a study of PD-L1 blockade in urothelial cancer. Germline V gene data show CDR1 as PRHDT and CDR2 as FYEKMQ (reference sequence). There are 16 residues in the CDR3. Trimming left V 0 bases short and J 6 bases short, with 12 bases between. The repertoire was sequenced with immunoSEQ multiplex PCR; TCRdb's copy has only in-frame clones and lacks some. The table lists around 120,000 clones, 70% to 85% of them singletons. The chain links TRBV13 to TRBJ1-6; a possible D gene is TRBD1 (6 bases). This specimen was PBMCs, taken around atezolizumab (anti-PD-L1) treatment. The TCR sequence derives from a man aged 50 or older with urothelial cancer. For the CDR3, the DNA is TGTGCCAGCAGCTTAGGGACAGGCGCAACTAATTCACCCCTCCACTTT. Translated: CASSLGTGATNSPLHF.